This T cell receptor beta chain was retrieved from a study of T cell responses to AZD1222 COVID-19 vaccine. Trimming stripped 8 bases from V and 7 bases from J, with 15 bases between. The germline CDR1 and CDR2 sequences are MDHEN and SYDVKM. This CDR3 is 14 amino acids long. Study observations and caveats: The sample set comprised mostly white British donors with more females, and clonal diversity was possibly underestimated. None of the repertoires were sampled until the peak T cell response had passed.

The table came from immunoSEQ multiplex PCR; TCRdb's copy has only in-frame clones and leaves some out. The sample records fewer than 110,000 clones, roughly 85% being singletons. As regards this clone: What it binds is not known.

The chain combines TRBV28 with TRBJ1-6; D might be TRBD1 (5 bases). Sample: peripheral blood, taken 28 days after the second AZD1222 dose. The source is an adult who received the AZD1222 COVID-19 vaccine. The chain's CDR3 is CASGGGGRNSPLHF. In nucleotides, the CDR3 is TGTGCCAGCGGGGGGGGAGGCCGCAATTCACCCCTCCACTTT.